One and the same sample provided the 30 T cell receptor beta chains below, sequenced in a study of cytomegalovirus exposure and HLA in healthy donors. It was with 60 Vbeta and 13 Jbeta primers that the PCR ran. Produced via immunoSEQ multiplex PCR; TCRdb's table is partial and in-frame only. The profile shows tens of thousands of clones, roughly 79% of them singletons. The material sequenced was PBMCs. These receptors originate from a woman in her thirties or forties in good health and CMV-seropositive.

The V and J genes are TRBV28 and TRBJ2-2, with D unresolved. Trimming removed 1 base from V and 1 base from J, with 4 bases in between. CDR1 and CDR2 (germline): MDHEN, SYDVKM. CDR3 length: 14 residues. The CDR3 DNA reads TGTGCCAGCAGTTTATCGGGGAACACCGGGGAGCTGTTTTTT. It yields the protein CASSLSGNTGELFF.

About this clone itself: Other DNA sequences in this specimen translate into the identical CDR3. This sequence joins TRBV29-1 and TRBJ2-1; D is possibly TRBD1 (6 bases). The CDR3 contains 16 residues. CDR1 is SQVTM and CDR2 is ANQGSEA in the germline V gene. Trimming took off 4 bases at V and 3 bases at J, with 19 bases between the two ends. The CDR3 DNA sequence: TGCAGCGTTGTGTTTCCGGACAGCACACGCTACAATGAGCAGTTCTTC. Protein: CSVVFPDSTRYNEQFF.

This clone was seen a few times. The chain has TRBV6-1 and TRBJ1-3; 8 bases align to TRBD1. CDR1 and CDR2 from the germline V gene are MNHNS and SASEGT. The CDR3 extends over 17 amino acids. J lost 0 bases, V lost 4 bases, and 8 bases had no gene match. The DNA for the CDR3 is TGTGCCAGCAGTGTCACCGGGACAGGTTACTCTGGAAACACCATATATTTT. This encodes CASSVTGTGYSGNTIYF.

J is TRBJ2-5 and V is TRBV5-1; a weak D match, TRBD2 (5 bases). The V end was cut by 0 bases, the J end by 4 bases, with 16 bases between. The germline CDR1 and CDR2 sequences are SGHRS and YFSETQ. The CDR3 consists of 16 residues. The CDR3 DNA follows: TGCGCCAGCAGCTTGGGTCCAGTCGGGGTCGGAGAGACCCAGTACTTC. Its protein is CASSLGPVGVGETQYF.

A single count supports this clone. The CDR3 loop reads CASSYVVGSSYNEQFF. The CDR3 region has the DNA TGTGCCAGCAGTTATGTGGTTGGGAGCTCCTACAATGAGCAGTTCTTC. The chain couples TRBV6-5 to TRBJ2-1; D is possibly TRBD2 (5 bases). V lost 3 bases, J lost 0 bases, and 12 bases lay in between. The CDR3 has 16 residues. Germline lookup yields CDR1 MNHEY and CDR2 SVGAGI.

The rearrangement joins TRBV10-1 to TRBJ2-6; 7 bases agree with TRBD1. This CDR3 region has 16 residues. CDR1 and CDR2 (germline): WNHNN, SYGVQD (reference sequence). Losses at the gene ends were 2 bases for V and 4 bases for J; bases not matched to a gene: 5. The CDR3 loop reads CASSEDRVSGANVLTF. The CDR3 coding sequence is TGCGCCAGCAGTGAGGACAGGGTCAGCGGGGCCAACGTCCTGACTTTC.

This clone was counted a single time. The chain recombines TRBV2 with TRBJ1-2; perhaps TRBD1 as D (5 bases). Per the germline V gene, CDR1 is SNHLY and CDR2 is FYNNEI. V was trimmed by 8 bases and J by 6 bases, leaving 10 bases between them. The CDR3 totals 11 residues. This CDR3 is CASQPRDGYTF. The CDR3 nucleotides are TGTGCCAGCCAGCCCAGGGATGGCTACACCTTC.

The gene calls are TRBV6-5 and TRBJ2-5; D is unresolved. This CDR3 is 11 amino acids long. Between the trimmed V and J ends, which lost 2 bases and 4 bases, there was a span of 2 bases. Germline assignment: CDR1 MNHEY and CDR2 SVGAGI. The CDR3 here is CASSYRETQYF. CDR3 sequence (DNA): TGTGCCAGCAGTTACCGAGAGACCCAGTACTTC.

The chain joins TRBV19 to TRBJ2-3; D is unclear. The germline V and J ends were trimmed by 3 bases and 3 bases, with 7 bases remaining between them. In germline, CDR1 is LNHDA, CDR2 SQIVND (reference sequence). CDR3 length equals 13 residues. The CDR3 DNA reads TGTGCCAGTAGTATGTTTAGAACAGATACGCAGTATTTT. Protein: CASSMFRTDTQYF.

To note about this clone: Compared with germline, one end of the junction differs, possibly owing to a read error. The chain recombines TRBV5-1 with TRBJ1-3, with TRBD1 as a possible D gene (5 bases). The CDR3 consists of 14 residues. Germline loops: CDR1 SGHRS, CDR2 YFSETQ. The CDR3 reads CASSLDISANTIYF. DNA of the CDR3: TGCGCCAGCAGCCTGGACATTTCTGCAAACACCATATATTTT. The full variable domain, in which reference TRBV5-1 and TRBJ1-3 provide the parts outside the CDR3, is KAGVTQTPRYLIKTRGQQVTLSCSPISGHRSVSWYQQTPGQGLQFLFEYFSETQRNKGNFPGRFSGRQFSNSRSEMNVSTLELGDSALYLCASSLDISANTIYFGEGSWLTVV.

The gene calls are TRBV27 and TRBJ2-7; no clear D. V was cut by 5 bases and J by 2 bases, with 4 bases left in between. CDR3 length equals 11 residues. Per the germline V gene, CDR1 is MNHEY and CDR2 is SMNVEV (reference sequence). Here the CDR3 reads CASSTPYEQYF. The CDR3 region has the DNA TGTGCCAGCAGTACTCCCTACGAGCAGTACTTC.

The rearrangement joins TRBV27 to TRBJ2-5; D remains ambiguous. The J call may not be correct, given that the DNA end is closer to TRBJ2-7. The CDR3 sequence is 13 residues long. Germline V gives CDR1 MNHEY, CDR2 SMNVEV (reference sequence). The CDR3 region is CASSLSPSYEQYF. In DNA form, the CDR3 reads TGTGCCAGCAGTTTGTCTCCTTCCTACGAGCAGTACTTC.

For the CDR3, the DNA is TGTGCCAGGGACCGGGACAGAGAGGAAGAGACCCAGTACTTC. Translating it yields CARDRDREEETQYF. The chain is built from TRBV18 and TRBJ2-5, with 7 positions matching TRBD1. This CDR3 spans 14 amino acids. Germline loops: CDR1 KGHSH, CDR2 LQKENI. J gave up 3 bases and V 9 bases, and 10 bases lay outside the gene matches.

V and J are TRBV6-4 and TRBJ2-5; unclear D gene. V lost 3 bases and J lost 0, with 8 bases in between. Germline V lookup: CDR1 MRHNA, CDR2 SNTAGT. This CDR3 is built from 14 residues. The CDR3 nucleotides are TGTGCCAGCAGTGAACCCAGGTACCAAGAGACCCAGTACTTC. Translating gives CASSEPRYQETQYF.

The chain has TRBV5-4 and TRBJ1-1, with D unclear. The CDR3 loop spans 15 amino acids. The germline V gene encodes CDR1 SGHNT and CDR2 YYREEE (reference sequence). V shed 1 base and J shed 1 base, with 11 bases lying between them. The CDR3 spells CASSLTQVANTEAFF. The CDR3 DNA follows: TGTGCCAGCAGCTTGACTCAGGTCGCGAACACTGAAGCTTTCTTT. The full variable domain, its missing parts supplied by reference TRBV5-4 and TRBJ1-1, is ETGVTQSPTHLIKTRGQQVTLRCSSQSGHNTVSWYQQALGQGPQFIFQYYREEENGRGNFPPRFSGLQFPNYSSELNVNALELDDSALYLCASSLTQVANTEAFFGQGTRLTVV.

A few counts support this clone. The V and J genes are TRBV11-1 and TRBJ2-5, with D tentatively TRBD1 (6 bases). Trimming removed 9 bases at V and 2 bases at J, with 16 bases between. The CDR3 totals 14 residues. Germline CDR1 reads SGHAT; CDR2 reads FQDESV (reference sequence). CDR3 residues: CASVKDRRQETQYF. CDR3 nucleotides: TGTGCCAGTGTAAAGGACAGACGACAAGAGACCCAGTACTTC.

J is TRBJ2-4 and V is TRBV30; 8 nucleotides agree with TRBD2. Germline lookup yields CDR1 GTSNPN and CDR2 SVGIG (reference sequence). Trimming cost V 3 bases and J 8 bases; bases outside gene matches: 12. The CDR3 totals 15 residues. CDR3 in DNA: TGTGCCTGGAGCGCTACCGGGCGGGGGGCGGACATTCAGTACTTC. Protein: CAWSATGRGADIQYF.

The chain couples TRBV2 to TRBJ2-1, with 8 positions matching TRBD2. J lost 1 base, V lost 9 bases, and 8 bases had no gene match. The CDR3 covers 15 residues. The germline V gene has CDR1 SNHLY and CDR2 FYNNEI. Here the CDR3 DNA reads TGTGCCAGTTCTGAGGTAGCGGGATCCTACAATGAGCAGTTCTTC. Protein sequence: CASSEVAGSYNEQFF.

The chain recombines TRBV5-4 with TRBJ2-4, with TRBD2 matching 8 bases. After removal of 4 bases from V and 0 bases from J, the junction contained 9 bases not matched to a gene. The CDR3 runs to 17 residues. Germline loops: CDR1 SGHNT, CDR2 YYREEE (reference sequence). CDR3 protein: CASSPWSGGVAKNIQYF. The CDR3, as DNA: TGTGCCAGCAGCCCCTGGTCCGGGGGGGTAGCCAAAAACATTCAGTACTTC. The variable domain in full, completed from reference TRBV5-4 and TRBJ2-4, reads ETGVTQSPTHLIKTRGQQVTLRCSSQSGHNTVSWYQQALGQGPQFIFQYYREEENGRGNFPPRFSGLQFPNYSSELNVNALELDDSALYLCASSPWSGGVAKNIQYFGAGTRLSVL.

This sequence joins TRBV29-1 and TRBJ2-7; no clear D. Germline-derived CDR1 and CDR2 are SQVTM and ANQGSEA. The V end lost 1 base, the J end lost 2 bases, and 9 bases lay between the germline ends. The CDR3 consists of 13 residues. The CDR3 region has the DNA TGCAGCGTTGAAGCCGAGGTCCCCTACGAGCAGTACTTC. The encoded protein is CSVEAEVPYEQYF.

This clone was counted a few times. The V call is TRBV6-5, the J call TRBJ1-5; D unresolved. Germline CDR1 and CDR2: MNHEY and SVGAGI. Between the trimmed V and J ends, which lost 0 bases and 0 bases, there was a span of 6 bases. This CDR3 region has 15 residues. For the CDR3, the DNA is TGTGCCAGCAGTTACTCGCGGAATAGCAATCAGCCCCAGCATTTT. Translation gives CASSYSRNSNQPQHF.

This clone was observed once. The rearrangement joins TRBV6-4 to TRBJ2-1; 9 nucleotides line up with TRBD2. Per germline, CDR1 MRHNA and CDR2 SNTAGT. This CDR3 is 16 amino acids long. Trimming at V came to 3 bases and at J to 6 bases, leaving 9 bases not matched to a gene. CDR3 region: CASSDYAGGPLNEQFF. Here the CDR3 DNA reads TGTGCCAGCAGTGATTATGCGGGGGGGCCTCTCAATGAGCAGTTCTTC.

The rearrangement links TRBV5-5 to TRBJ2-7; D gene unclear. The CDR3 has 15 amino acids. Trimming cost V 2 bases and J 2 bases, with 14 bases left between them. The V gene's germline CDR1 is SGHKS and CDR2 YYEKEE (reference sequence). The CDR3 here is CASSFVEVAAYEQYF. In DNA form, the CDR3 reads TGTGCCAGCAGCTTCGTTGAGGTCGCCGCCTACGAGCAGTACTTC.

The chain uses TRBV5-1 and TRBJ2-7, with TRBD1 identical over 9 bases. Germline values: CDR1 SGHRS, CDR2 YFSETQ. The junction had 12 bases not matched to a gene; V was cut back by 4 bases and J by 7 bases. The CDR3 is 15 amino acids. DNA for the CDR3: TGCGCCAGCAGCGCCGCCGGGACAGGGTATGGGGAGCAGTACTTC. It codes for CASSAAGTGYGEQYF.

The chain links TRBV27 to TRBJ1-2, with D perhaps TRBD1 (5 bases). Looked up from germline, CDR1 is MNHEY and CDR2 is SMNVEV (reference sequence). CDR3 length: 16 residues. With 3 bases removed from V and 1 base from J, the gap between germline ends came to 15 bases. The CDR3 reads CASSFRGLDFNYGYTF. CDR3 DNA: TGTGCCAGCAGTTTTAGGGGTCTAGACTTTAACTATGGCTACACCTTC.

V and J are TRBV19 and TRBJ2-7; perhaps TRBD2 as D (6 bases). The length of the CDR3 is 14 residues. CDR1 is LNHDA, CDR2 SQIVND, per germline (reference sequence). V was clipped by 1 base and J by 3 bases, with 10 bases between them. Written as DNA, the CDR3 is TGTGCCAGTAGTATAGGACTAGTCGGCTACGAGCAGTACTTC. This translates into CASSIGLVGYEQYF.

J is TRBJ2-2 and V is TRBV19; 7 bases align to TRBD2. V shed 0 bases, J shed 1 base, and the junction held 5 bases outside the gene matches. This CDR3 spans 17 amino acids. Germline loops: CDR1 LNHDA, CDR2 SQIVND (reference sequence). This chain's CDR3 is CASSIDLPGGNTGELFF. CDR3 DNA sequence: TGTGCCAGTAGTATAGACTTACCGGGGGGGAACACCGGGGAGCTGTTTTTT.

The chain links TRBV29-1 to TRBJ2-7; 12 bases line up with TRBD2. The CDR3 totals 13 residues. Germline V gives CDR1 SQVTM, CDR2 ANQGSEA. V trimming: 6 bases; J trimming: 4 bases; junction bases outside the gene matches: 4. The CDR3 DNA is TGCAGCGTACTGACTAGCGGGGGTTACGAGCAGTACTTC. Translated, it gives CSVLTSGGYEQYF.

The chain joins TRBV25-1 to TRBJ2-1; tentative D call: TRBD1 (6 bases). The CDR3 totals 16 residues. The germline gives CDR1 MGHDK, CDR2 SYGVNS. Trimming pared 3 bases from V and 5 bases from J, leaving 17 bases between. The chain's CDR3 is CASSDFIGGSHNEQFF. DNA of the CDR3: TGTGCCAGCAGTGACTTTATAGGGGGTTCGCACAATGAGCAGTTCTTC.

In this sample, this clone turned up once. V and J are TRBV7-9 and TRBJ2-1, with D possibly TRBD2 on 5 matching bases. Trimming removed 5 bases from V and 0 bases from J, with 11 bases in between. Germline values: CDR1 SEHNR, CDR2 FQNEAQ (reference sequence). The CDR3 loop spans 15 amino acids. DNA of the CDR3: TGTGCCAGCAGCCACACGGGGAGCTCCTACAATGAGCAGTTCTTC. Protein: CASSHTGSSYNEQFF.